The 24 T cell receptor beta chains listed next were all sequenced from one sample in a study of T cells in Graves' hyperthyroidism and ophthalmopathy. Amplification of TCR beta CDR3 regions was performed using RNA transcripts as template. First-round RT-PCR of the TCR CDR3 relied on the HTBI primer set. TCRdb recomputed calls from the multiplex PCR reads with MiXCR, one row per CDR3 protein. This sample has a few hundred thousand distinct CDR3 sequences, with 15% to 18% found just once. Sequencing input: blood. These receptors were taken from a woman between 18 and 29 years old with Graves' hyperthyroidism.

The chain has TRBV7-8 and TRBJ2-7, with a tentative D call TRBD1 (6 bases). Trimming pared 5 bases from V and 2 bases from J, leaving 19 bases between. Germline V gives CDR1 SGHVS, CDR2 FQNEAQ. This CDR3 is 16 amino acids long. DNA for the CDR3: TGTGCCAGCAGCCTTGGGACAAGCAACCCCACCTACGAGCAGTACTTC. Protein product: CASSLGTSNPTYEQYF. The variable domain in full, with the rest retrieved from reference TRBV7-8 and TRBJ2-7, is GAGVSQSPRYKVAKRGQDVALRCDPISGHVSLFWYQQALGQGPEFLTYFQNEAQLDKSGLPSDRFFAERPEGSVSTLKIQRTQQEDSAVYLCASSLGTSNPTYEQYFGPGTRLTVT.

The table lists this clonotype with many counts. This sequence joins TRBV3-1 and TRBJ1-5; D remains ambiguous. The V end was cut by 0 bases, the J end by 4 bases, with 7 bases between. This CDR3 has 14 amino acids. The germline V gene encodes CDR1 LGHDT and CDR2 YNNKEL (reference sequence). In DNA, the CDR3 is TGTGCCAGCAGCCAAGATGATCGGAATCAGCCCCAGCATTTT. Translation: CASSQDDRNQPQHF.

This clonotype was seen many times. The genes are TRBV28 and TRBJ1-4, with D uncertain. CDR1 MDHEN and CDR2 SYDVKM come from the germline V gene. Trimming stripped 4 bases from V and 7 bases from J, with 10 bases between. The CDR3 consists of 13 residues. CDR3 coding DNA: TGTGCCAGCAGTTGGGTAGGGAGTGAAAAACTGTTTTTT. It encodes CASSWVGSEKLFF.

This clonotype was observed many times. The gene calls are TRBV20-1 and TRBJ2-3; D is unresolved. Trimming pared 4 bases from V and 7 bases from J, leaving 12 bases between. This CDR3 has 12 amino acids. The germline V gene has CDR1 DFQATT and CDR2 SNEGSKA (reference sequence). The CDR3 nucleotides read TGCAGTGCTAACCCGTCCGAGAATACGCAGTATTTT. This sequence encodes CSANPSENTQYF.

This clonotype has more than one count but fewer than ten. This may be a read error: a much more frequent sequence differs by one nucleotide. CDR3 sequence: CSAARGGPKQYF. CDR3 coding DNA: TGCAGTGCGGCGCGGGGGGGCCCCAAGCAGTACTTC. The gene calls are TRBV20-1 and TRBJ2-7; 9 positions match TRBD2. This CDR3 region has 12 residues. Germline loops: CDR1 DFQATT, CDR2 SNEGSKA (reference sequence). Trimming at V came to 6 bases and at J to 8 bases, leaving 8 bases not matched to a gene.

This clonotype came up many times. V is TRBV6-2 or TRBV6-3 and J is TRBJ1-2; D is undetermined. Germline lookup yields CDR1 MNHEY and CDR2 SVGEGT. Trimming took off 2 bases at V and 8 bases at J, with 12 bases between the two ends. This CDR3 contains 13 residues. The CDR3 DNA follows: TGTGCCAGCAGTTACGCCGGGCCACGGGGCTACACCTTC. This gives the protein CASSYAGPRGYTF.

This clonotype came up many times. The chain links TRBV20-1 to TRBJ1-1, with TRBD1 matching over 7 bases. CDR1 and CDR2 from the germline V gene are DFQATT and SNEGSKA (reference sequence). This CDR3 contains 12 residues. Germline trimming cut 5 bases from V and 7 bases from J; bases unmatched to any gene: 7. The CDR3 bases are TGCAGTGCTGCAGGGGGTATAGGTGAAGCTTTCTTT. Residues: CSAAGGIGEAFF.

This clonotype appeared many times. The chain recombines TRBV7-9 with TRBJ2-1, with 9 nucleotides matching TRBD2. Germline CDR1 is SEHNR and CDR2 is FQNEAQ (reference sequence). The ends lost 7 bases at V and 9 bases at J; junction bases unmatched: 13. This CDR3 comprises 15 residues. The CDR3 loop reads CASNGGTSLAIEQFF. The CDR3 DNA reads as TGTGCCAGCAATGGGGGGACTAGCCTTGCTATTGAGCAGTTCTTC. Full variable domain (missing parts from reference TRBV7-9 and TRBJ2-1): DTGVSQNPRHKITKRGQNVTFRCDPISEHNRLYWYRQTLGQGPEFLTYFQNEAQLEKSRLLSDRFSAERPKGSFSTLEIQRTEQGDSAMYLCASNGGTSLAIEQFFGPGTRLTVL.

The table lists this clonotype with many counts. The DNA of the CDR3 is TGCAGTGCTAGAGATCCCCTAGCGGGGGGGACAGATACGCAGTATTTT. Protein: CSARDPLAGGTDTQYF. This chain joins TRBV20-1 and TRBJ2-3; 12 positions agree with TRBD2. The CDR3 contains 16 residues. From germline, CDR1 is DFQATT and CDR2 SNEGSKA (reference sequence). Trimming took 0 bases from V and 3 from J; bases not matched to a gene: 4.

There are many counts of this clonotype. The gene calls are TRBV6-1 and TRBJ1-2; a weak D match, TRBD1 (6 bases). V shed 6 bases and J shed 1 base, with 15 bases lying between them. The germline gives CDR1 MNHNS, CDR2 SASEGT. This CDR3 is built from 15 residues. The CDR3 nucleotides are TGTGCCAGCAGCACGGGACAAGCAAATAACTATGGCTACACCTTC. This encodes CASSTGQANNYGYTF.

This clonotype was counted ten times or more. The chain carries TRBV20-1 and TRBJ2-3; D remains unclear. Germline CDR1 and CDR2: DFQATT and SNEGSKA (reference sequence). Trimming removed 2 bases at V and 2 bases at J, with 5 bases between. The CDR3 loop spans 12 amino acids. The DNA for the CDR3 is TGCAGTGCTAGACCCGACACAGATACGCAGTATTTT. It translates to CSARPDTDTQYF.

This clonotype was observed at least ten times. The rearrangement uses TRBV3-1 and TRBJ1-2, with TRBD1 as a possible D gene (6 bases). The CDR3 is 15 residues long. The V end lost 5 bases, the J end lost 3 bases, and 16 bases lay between the germline ends. CDR1 is LGHDT and CDR2 is YNNKEL in the germline V gene (reference sequence). CDR3 sequence: CASSSVGGGDYGYTF. DNA of the CDR3: TGTGCCAGCAGCTCAGTTGGAGGGGGAGACTATGGCTACACCTTC.

This chain connects TRBV5-1 to TRBJ1-1, with TRBD1 matching 10 bases. This CDR3 contains 13 residues. Germline V CDR1 and CDR2: SGHRS, YFSETQ. The V gene end was trimmed by 4 bases and the J gene end by 10 bases; junction bases not matched to a gene: 7. The CDR3 loop reads CASSMGQGSRAFF. Here the CDR3 DNA reads TGCGCCAGCAGCATGGGACAGGGGTCGCGAGCTTTCTTT.

This rearrangement joins TRBV7-9 to TRBJ1-2, with 9 bases lining up with TRBD1. Trimming took 4 bases from V and 2 from J; bases not matched to a gene: 8. Germline loops: CDR1 SEHNR, CDR2 FQNEAQ (reference sequence). The CDR3 length is 16 residues. For the CDR3, the DNA is TGTGCCAGCAGCTCCCGTACAGGGGGCCCAAACTATGGCTACACCTTC. Translation: CASSSRTGGPNYGYTF.

This chain links TRBV19 with TRBJ2-7; the D is unclear. Looked up from germline, CDR1 is LNHDA and CDR2 is SQIVND (reference sequence). The CDR3 totals 15 residues. With 5 bases removed from V and 2 bases from J, the gap between germline ends came to 16 bases. The CDR3 nucleotides are TGTGCCAGTAGTCCCCGGGCTAACTCAGCCTACGAGCAGTACTTC. This sequence encodes CASSPRANSAYEQYF. Using reference TRBV19 and TRBJ2-7 for the parts outside the CDR3, the full variable domain is DGGITQSPKYLFRKEGQNVTLSCEQNLNHDAMYWYRQDPGQGLRLIYYSQIVNDFQKGDIAEGYSVSREKKESFPLTVTSAQKNPTAFYLCASSPRANSAYEQYFGPGTRLTVT.

This chain uses TRBV11-3 with TRBJ2-1; D not resolved. Per germline, CDR1 SGHNT and CDR2 YENEEA. The V end lost 2 bases, the J end lost 6 bases, and 14 bases lay between the germline ends. The CDR3 is made up of 15 amino acids. The CDR3 sequence: CASSLSTHLGNEQFF. The CDR3, as DNA: TGTGCCAGCAGCTTATCTACCCACCTGGGCAATGAGCAGTTCTTC.

This clonotype was seen more than once but under ten times. The V and J genes are TRBV7-3 and TRBJ1-1; tentative D call: TRBD1 (5 bases). Germline values: CDR1 SGHTA, CDR2 FQGTGA. V was clipped by 3 bases and J by 2 bases, with 10 bases between them. The CDR3 contains 14 residues. The CDR3 nucleotides read TGTGCCAGCAGCTTTACGGGGCCCAACACTGAAGCTTTCTTT. This translates into CASSFTGPNTEAFF.

With respect to this clonotype: A read error is possible here, since a much larger clone lies one base away. This chain connects TRBV30 to TRBJ1-1; D is undetermined. The V end lost 2 bases, the J end lost 6 bases, and 16 bases lay between the germline ends. The germline gives CDR1 GTSNPN, CDR2 SVGIG (reference sequence). The CDR3 is 14 residues long. The chain's CDR3 is CAWSLLRVFAEAFF. DNA of the CDR3: TGTGCCTGGAGTCTATTACGGGTTTTCGCTGAAGCTTTCTTT.

There are many counts of this clonotype. In nucleotides, the CDR3 is TGTGCCAGCAGCACCACAGGGGGCAGGTACGAGCAGTACTTC. Encoded protein: CASSTTGGRYEQYF. The rearrangement links TRBV7-9 to TRBJ2-7; 9 bases agree with TRBD1. Germline CDR1 SEHNR, CDR2 FQNEAQ (reference sequence). This CDR3 is 14 amino acids long. V lost 5 bases, J lost 4 bases, and 6 bases stayed unmatched. Looking up the rest from reference TRBV7-9 and TRBJ2-7 gives the full variable domain: DTGVSQNPRHKITKRGQNVTFRCDPISEHNRLYWYRQTLGQGPEFLTYFQNEAQLEKSRLLSDRFSAERPKGSFSTLEIQRTEQGDSAMYLCASSTTGGRYEQYFGPGTRLTVT.

This clonotype was counted at least ten times. The rearrangement uses TRBV20-1 and TRBJ2-1; 12 positions match TRBD2. Germline-derived CDR1 and CDR2 are DFQATT and SNEGSKA (reference sequence). The length of the CDR3 is 16 residues. Losses at the gene ends were 3 bases for V and 0 bases for J; bases not matched to a gene: 3. CDR3 in amino acids: CSASGLAGPSYNEQFF. CDR3 DNA sequence: TGCAGTGCTAGTGGACTAGCGGGACCCTCCTACAATGAGCAGTTCTTC.

The sample holds many counts of this clonotype. The rearrangement links TRBV11-1 to TRBJ2-7; 13 bases map to TRBD2. There are 16 residues in the CDR3. Germline CDR1 is SGHAT and CDR2 is FQDESV (reference sequence). Losses at the gene ends were 3 bases for V and 0 bases for J; bases not matched to a gene: 2. The CDR3 DNA follows: TGTGCCAGCAGCTTGGGACTAGCGGGGAGCTCCTACGAGCAGTACTTC. As protein: CASSLGLAGSSYEQYF. The full variable domain, in which reference TRBV11-1 and TRBJ2-7 provide the parts outside the CDR3, is EAEVAQSPRYKITEKSQAVAFWCDPISGHATLYWYRQILGQGPELLVQFQDESVVDDSQLPKDRFSAERLKGVDSTLKIQPAELGDSAMYLCASSLGLAGSSYEQYFGPGTRLTVT.

This clonotype was seen ten or more times. J is TRBJ2-7 and V is TRBV18, with D perhaps assigned TRBD1 or TRBD2 (6 bases each). There are 15 residues in the CDR3. Trimming left V 2 bases short and J 2 bases short, with 13 bases between. Germline V gene data show CDR1 as KGHSH and CDR2 as LQKENI. CDR3 DNA sequence: TGTGCCAGCTCACCAGGGACGGGGGACACCTACGAGCAGTACTTC. This translates into CASSPGTGDTYEQYF.

This clonotype was counted ten times or more. V is TRBV29-1 and J is TRBJ2-7; D is perhaps TRBD2 (6 bases). The CDR3 loop spans 14 amino acids. The germline V gene has CDR1 SQVTM and CDR2 ANQGSEA. V lost 3 bases to trimming and J lost 0 bases, with 12 bases between them. The chain's CDR3 is CSVEVGSNSYEQYF. CDR3 DNA sequence: TGCAGCGTTGAGGTCGGGAGTAACTCCTACGAGCAGTACTTC.

This clonotype was detected ten times or more. This chain links TRBV2 with TRBJ1-6; D gene uncertain. Germline CDR1 reads SNHLY; CDR2 reads FYNNEI. This CDR3 region has 14 residues. V was clipped by 6 bases and J by 8 bases, with 14 bases between them. CDR3 region: CASSGSTSDSPLHF. The CDR3 DNA follows: TGTGCCAGCAGCGGGAGTACAAGCGATTCACCCCTCCACTTT.